This passage covers 7 T cell receptor beta chains from one sample sequenced in a study of immune evolution from preneoplasia to lung adenocarcinoma. Sequencing used immunoSEQ multiplex PCR; TCRdb keeps in-frame clones, though not all of them. Among roughly 7,900 clones listed, just under 80% were seen once. Sequencing was performed on FFPE adjacent normal lung tissue. Source of these receptors: a person aged 70 to 80 with lung adenocarcinoma.

The chain has TRBV6-1 and TRBJ1-2; 8 bases map to TRBD1. The CDR3 has 13 amino acids. Unmatched junction bases numbered 4, after V lost 7 bases and J lost 3 bases. Germline V gene sequence: CDR1 MNHNS, CDR2 SASEGT. DNA of the CDR3: TGTGCCAGCACCAAGGACAGGGACTATGGCTACACCTTC. Translated, it gives CASTKDRDYGYTF.

V gene TRBV4-1 combines with J gene TRBJ2-7; 7 nucleotides agree with TRBD1. J was trimmed by 1 base and V by 1 base; bases with no gene match: 4. CDR1 is MGHRA, CDR2 YSYEKL, per germline. This CDR3 region has 15 residues. The CDR3 loop reads CASSQVATGSYEQYF. In DNA, the CDR3 is TGCGCCAGCAGCCAAGTCGCGACAGGGTCCTACGAGCAGTACTTC.

The rearrangement links TRBV9 to TRBJ2-2; TRBD2 aligns across 7 bases. CDR3 size: 18 residues. V dropped 1 base and J dropped 2; count of bases not matched to a gene: 11. In germline, CDR1 is SGDLS, CDR2 YYNGEE. The CDR3 DNA follows: TGTGCCAGCAGCGTAATGAGTTCTAGCGGCACTAACACCGGGGAGCTGTTTTTT. Residues: CASSVMSSSGTNTGELFF.

This chain links TRBV6-1 with TRBJ1-3; no clear D. Germline V gene data show CDR1 as MNHNS and CDR2 as SASEGT. V was pared by 1 base and J by 6 bases, with 4 bases between. The CDR3 loop spans 12 amino acids. Written as DNA, the CDR3 is TGTGCCAGCAGTGAAGTTATAAACACCATATATTTT. It yields the protein CASSEVINTIYF.

As concerns this clone: Other nucleotide sequences in the sample specify the same CDR3. This chain links TRBV9 with TRBJ1-3; the D is unclear. Germline V gives CDR1 SGDLS, CDR2 YYNGEE. The V end was cut by 1 base, the J end by 4 bases, with 3 bases between. This CDR3 has 12 residues. This CDR3 is CASSVQGNTIYF. The CDR3, as DNA: TGTGCCAGCAGCGTACAGGGAAACACCATATATTTT.

DNA for the CDR3: TGCGCCAGCAGCCCCCTATTAGGCTCTGGGGCCAACGTCCTGACTTTC. Protein: CASSPLLGSGANVLTF. The chain recombines TRBV4-1 with TRBJ2-6; the D is unclear. Germline loops: CDR1 MGHRA, CDR2 YSYEKL. The CDR3 has 16 residues. Between the trimmed V and J ends, which lost 4 bases and 0 bases, there was a span of 10 bases.

V and J are TRBV21-1 and TRBJ2-2; TRBD1, the table's D call, was not compared with the DNA. TRBV21-1 is a recognized pseudogene. This CDR3 spans 14 amino acids. The DNA for the CDR3 is TGTGCCACTGGGGACAGTCCGAACACCGGGGAGCTGTTTTTT. Protein: CATGDSPNTGELFF.